The clone carrying this T cell receptor (beta chain) has ten or more counts. Its antigen is unknown. Germline V gene lookup returns CDR1 SGHAT and CDR2 FQNNGV. This CDR3 has 15 residues. V was clipped by 2 bases and J by 6 bases, with 14 bases between them. This sample is drawn from a study of T cells after yellow fever vaccination. Study-level results: Contamination by abundant bulk-population clonotypes could be present in FACS-sorted repertoires.

One entry per CDR3 protein, called by TCRdb with MiXCR from the 5' RACE reads. The data contain 90,000 to 150,000 distinct CDR3 sequences, 7.2% of them singletons. The V call is TRBV11-2, the J call TRBJ2-1, with D perhaps matching TRBD1 or TRBD2 (6 bases each). The sequenced sample was CD4+ T cells sorted from PBMCs, obtained roughly seven weeks after the first yellow fever vaccination. The sequence derives from a man younger than 35 who received the YFV17D yellow fever vaccine. The CDR3 is CASSLIGGYPNEQFF. CDR3 in DNA: TGTGCCAGCAGCTTAATAGGGGGGTACCCCAATGAGCAGTTCTTC.